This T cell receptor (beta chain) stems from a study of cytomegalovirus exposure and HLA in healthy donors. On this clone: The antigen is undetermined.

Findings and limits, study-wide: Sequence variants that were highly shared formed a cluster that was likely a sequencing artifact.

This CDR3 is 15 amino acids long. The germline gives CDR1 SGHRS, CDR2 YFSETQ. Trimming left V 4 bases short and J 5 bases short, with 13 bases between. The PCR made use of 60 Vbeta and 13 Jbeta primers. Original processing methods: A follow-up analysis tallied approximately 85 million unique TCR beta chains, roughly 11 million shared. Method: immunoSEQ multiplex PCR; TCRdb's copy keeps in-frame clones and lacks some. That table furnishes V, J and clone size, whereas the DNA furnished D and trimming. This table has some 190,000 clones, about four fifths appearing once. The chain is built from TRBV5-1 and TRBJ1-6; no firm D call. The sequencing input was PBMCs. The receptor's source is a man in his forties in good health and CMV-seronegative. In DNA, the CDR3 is TGCGCCAGCAGCAGCAGAGGGCAGGATAATTCACCCCTCCACTTT. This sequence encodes CASSSRGQDNSPLHF.